What follows describes a single TCR beta chain. Its matching antigen is unknown. The data were taken from a study of Ad26.COV2.S vaccination and SARS-CoV-2 variants. Produced via immunoSEQ multiplex PCR; TCRdb's table is partial and in-frame only. The sample lists under 150,000 clones; 75% to 90% were seen once. The CDR3 is 13 residues long. CDR1 and CDR2 (germline): ENHRY, SYGVKD. V lost 5 bases and J lost 4, with 12 bases in between. Notes on the study in general: Considerable breadth of spike-specific CD8+ and CD4+ T cell responses has reportedly been documented following vaccination. The analyses of TCR breadth and depth may have understated the size of total T cell responses. Those who received the vaccine showed greater spike-specific TCR breadth than those given placebo. Vaccinees and placebo recipients showed similar non-spike TCR breadth.

J is TRBJ2-7 and V is TRBV10-3; tentatively, D is TRBD1 (5 bases). This TCR came from a human donor who had recovered from COVID-19. This specimen was peripheral blood, taken after recovery from COVID-19. CDR3 sequence (DNA): TGTGCCATCAGTCAGGGAAAAGGGTACGAGCAGTACTTC. Amino acid sequence: CAISQGKGYEQYF.